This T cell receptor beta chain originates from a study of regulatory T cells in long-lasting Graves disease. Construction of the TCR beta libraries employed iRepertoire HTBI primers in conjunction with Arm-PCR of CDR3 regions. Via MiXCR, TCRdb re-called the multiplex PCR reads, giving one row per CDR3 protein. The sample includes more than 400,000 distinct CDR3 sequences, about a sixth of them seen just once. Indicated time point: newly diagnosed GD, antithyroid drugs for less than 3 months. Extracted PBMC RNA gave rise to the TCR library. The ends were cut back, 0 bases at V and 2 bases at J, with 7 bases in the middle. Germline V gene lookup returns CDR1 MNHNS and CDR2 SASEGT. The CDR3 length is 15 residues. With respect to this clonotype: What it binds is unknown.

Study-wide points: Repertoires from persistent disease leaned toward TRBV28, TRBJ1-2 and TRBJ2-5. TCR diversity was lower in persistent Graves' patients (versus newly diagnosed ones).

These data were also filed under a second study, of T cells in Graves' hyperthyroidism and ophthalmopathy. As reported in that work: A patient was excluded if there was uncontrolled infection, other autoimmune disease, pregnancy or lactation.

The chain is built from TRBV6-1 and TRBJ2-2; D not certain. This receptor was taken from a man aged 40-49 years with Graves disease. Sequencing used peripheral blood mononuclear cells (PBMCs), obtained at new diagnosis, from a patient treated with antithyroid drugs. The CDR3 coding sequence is TGTGCCAGCAGTGAAGCGGGCATAAACACCGGGGAGCTGTTTTTT. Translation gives CASSEAGINTGELFF.